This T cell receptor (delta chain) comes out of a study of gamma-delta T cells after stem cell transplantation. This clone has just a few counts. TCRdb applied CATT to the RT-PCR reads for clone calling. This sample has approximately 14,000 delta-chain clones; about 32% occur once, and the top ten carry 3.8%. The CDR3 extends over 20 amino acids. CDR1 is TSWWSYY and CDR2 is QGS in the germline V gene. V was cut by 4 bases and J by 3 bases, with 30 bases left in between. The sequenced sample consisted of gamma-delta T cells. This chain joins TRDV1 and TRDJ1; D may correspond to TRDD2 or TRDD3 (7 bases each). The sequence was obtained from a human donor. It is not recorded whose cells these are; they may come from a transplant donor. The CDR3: CALGGAFLHTGVHFPDKLIF. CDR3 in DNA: TGTGCTCTTGGGGGGGCCTTCCTTCATACTGGGGTCCATTTCCCCGATAAACTCATCTTT.